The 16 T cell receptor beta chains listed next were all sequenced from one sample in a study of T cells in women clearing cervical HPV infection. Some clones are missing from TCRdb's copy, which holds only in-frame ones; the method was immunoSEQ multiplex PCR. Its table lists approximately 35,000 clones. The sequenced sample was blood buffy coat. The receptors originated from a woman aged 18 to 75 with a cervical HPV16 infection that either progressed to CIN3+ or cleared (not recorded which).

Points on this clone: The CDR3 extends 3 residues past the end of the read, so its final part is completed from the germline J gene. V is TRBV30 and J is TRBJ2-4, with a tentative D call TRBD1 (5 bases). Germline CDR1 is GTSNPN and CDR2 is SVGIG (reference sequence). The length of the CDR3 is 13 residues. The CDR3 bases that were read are TGTGCCTGGAGTGGGCAGGTCTTACAGGAT. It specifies CAWSGQVLQD. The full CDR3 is CAWSGQVLQDQYF.

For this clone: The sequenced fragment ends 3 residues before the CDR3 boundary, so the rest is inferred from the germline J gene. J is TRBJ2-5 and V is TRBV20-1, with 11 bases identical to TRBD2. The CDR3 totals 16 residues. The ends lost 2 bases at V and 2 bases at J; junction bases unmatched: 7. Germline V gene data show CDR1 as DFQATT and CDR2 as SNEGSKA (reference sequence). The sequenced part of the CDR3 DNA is TGCAGTGCTAGATCCTTACTAGCGGGGGCTCAAGAGACC. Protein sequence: CSARSLLAGAQET. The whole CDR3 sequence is CSARSLLAGAQETQYF.

CDR3 bases read: TGTGCCAGCAGTGAAGGGGCCTGGGGGGGCCGCACAGATACG. As protein: CASSEGAWGGRTDT. The CDR3 in its entirety is CASSEGAWGGRTDTQYF. The V gene is TRBV6-1, the J gene TRBJ2-3; D possibly corresponds to TRBD2 (7 bases). Read sequence stops 3 residues before the CDR3 end, and the germline J gene provides the missing end. This CDR3 is 17 amino acids long. Looked up from germline, CDR1 is MNHNS and CDR2 is SASEGT. Deletions cut 1 base from V and 1 base from J, with 15 bases between.

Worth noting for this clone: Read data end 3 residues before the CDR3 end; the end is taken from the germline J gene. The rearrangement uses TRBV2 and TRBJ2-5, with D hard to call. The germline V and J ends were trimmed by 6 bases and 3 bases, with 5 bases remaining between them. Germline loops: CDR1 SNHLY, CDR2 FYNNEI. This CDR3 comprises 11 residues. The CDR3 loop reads CASSLKETQYF. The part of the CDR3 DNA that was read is TGTGCCAGCAGCCTTAAAGAGACC.

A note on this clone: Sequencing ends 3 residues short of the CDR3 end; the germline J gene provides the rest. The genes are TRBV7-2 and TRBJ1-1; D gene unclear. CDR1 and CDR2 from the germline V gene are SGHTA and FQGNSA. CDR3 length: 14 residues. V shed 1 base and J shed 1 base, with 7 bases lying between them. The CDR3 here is CASSLGGQNTEAFF. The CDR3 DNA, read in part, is TGTGCCAGCAGCTTAGGCGGGCAGAACACTGAA.

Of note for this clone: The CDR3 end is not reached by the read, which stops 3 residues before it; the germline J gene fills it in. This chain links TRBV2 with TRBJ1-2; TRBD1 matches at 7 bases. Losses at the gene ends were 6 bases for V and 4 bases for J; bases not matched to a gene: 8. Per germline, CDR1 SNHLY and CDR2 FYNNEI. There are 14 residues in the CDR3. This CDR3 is CASSETGTGYGYTF. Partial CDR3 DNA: TGTGCCAGCAGCGAGACAGGGACTGGCTATGGC.

The covered CDR3 bases are TGTGCCAGCAGGTCGACGCTAGGGGGACTAGCGGGCGAGGAGACC. Encoded protein: CASRSTLGGLAGEET. The CDR3 reads in full as CASRSTLGGLAGEETQYF. This chain links TRBV12-3 or TRBV12-4 with TRBJ2-5, with TRBD2 matching 12 bases. The read is 3 residues too short to cover the CDR3 end, so that end is filled in from the germline J gene. Trimming cost V 6 bases and J 5 bases; bases outside gene matches: 16. This CDR3 region has 18 residues.

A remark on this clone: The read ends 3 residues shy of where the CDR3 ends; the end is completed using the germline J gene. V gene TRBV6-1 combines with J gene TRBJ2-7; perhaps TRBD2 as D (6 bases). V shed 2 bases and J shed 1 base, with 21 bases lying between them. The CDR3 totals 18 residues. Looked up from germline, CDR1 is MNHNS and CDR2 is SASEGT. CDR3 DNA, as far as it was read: TGTGCCAGCAGTGAAAGGCGGCGGGGCAGGGAAGGTTCCTACGAG. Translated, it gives CASSERRRGREGSYE. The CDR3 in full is CASSERRRGREGSYEQYF.

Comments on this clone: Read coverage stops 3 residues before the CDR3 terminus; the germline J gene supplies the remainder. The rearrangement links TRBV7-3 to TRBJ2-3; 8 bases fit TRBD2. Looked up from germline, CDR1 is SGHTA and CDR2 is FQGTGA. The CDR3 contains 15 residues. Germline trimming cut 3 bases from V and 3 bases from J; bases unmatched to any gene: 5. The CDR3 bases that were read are TGTGCCAGCAGCTTTAGCGGGATTGTAACAGATACG. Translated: CASSFSGIVTDT. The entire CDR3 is CASSFSGIVTDTQYF.

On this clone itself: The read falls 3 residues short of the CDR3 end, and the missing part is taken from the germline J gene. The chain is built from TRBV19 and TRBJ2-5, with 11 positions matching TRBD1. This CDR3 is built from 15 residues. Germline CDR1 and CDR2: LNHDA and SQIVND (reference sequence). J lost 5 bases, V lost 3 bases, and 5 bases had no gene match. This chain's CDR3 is CASSIGQGAGETQYF. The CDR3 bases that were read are TGTGCCAGTAGTATCGGACAGGGGGCGGGGGAGACC. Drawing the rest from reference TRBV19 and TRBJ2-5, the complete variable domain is DGGITQSPKYLFRKEGQNVTLSCEQNLNHDAMYWYRQDPGQGLRLIYYSQIVNDFQKGDIAEGYSVSREKKESFPLTVTSAQKNPTAFYLCASSIGQGAGETQYFGPGTRLLVL.

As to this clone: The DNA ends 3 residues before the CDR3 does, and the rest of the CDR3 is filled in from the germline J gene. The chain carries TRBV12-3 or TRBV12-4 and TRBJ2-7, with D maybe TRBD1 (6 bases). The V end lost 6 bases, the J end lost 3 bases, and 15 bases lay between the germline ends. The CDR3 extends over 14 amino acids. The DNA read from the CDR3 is TGTGCCAGCAGGGCGGACAGAGTTGACTACGAG. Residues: CASRADRVDYE. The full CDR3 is CASRADRVDYEQYF.

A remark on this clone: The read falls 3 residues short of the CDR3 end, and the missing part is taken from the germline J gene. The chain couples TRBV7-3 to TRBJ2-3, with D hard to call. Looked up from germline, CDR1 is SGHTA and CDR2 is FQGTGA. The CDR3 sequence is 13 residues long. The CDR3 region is CASSLQPLETQYF. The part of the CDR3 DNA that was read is TGTGCCAGCAGCCTACAGCCCCTGGAGACG.

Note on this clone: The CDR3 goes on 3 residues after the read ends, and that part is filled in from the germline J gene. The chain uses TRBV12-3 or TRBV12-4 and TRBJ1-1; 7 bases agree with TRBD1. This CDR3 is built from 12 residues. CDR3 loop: CASSLEGGKAFF. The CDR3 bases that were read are TGTGCCAGCAGTTTAGAAGGGGGCAAA.

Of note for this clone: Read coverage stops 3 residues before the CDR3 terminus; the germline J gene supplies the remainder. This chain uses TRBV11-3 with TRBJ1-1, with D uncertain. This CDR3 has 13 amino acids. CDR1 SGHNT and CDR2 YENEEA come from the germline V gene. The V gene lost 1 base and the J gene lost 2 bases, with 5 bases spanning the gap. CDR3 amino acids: CASSLGVNTEAFF. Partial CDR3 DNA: TGTGCCAGCAGCTTAGGCGTAAACACTGAA.

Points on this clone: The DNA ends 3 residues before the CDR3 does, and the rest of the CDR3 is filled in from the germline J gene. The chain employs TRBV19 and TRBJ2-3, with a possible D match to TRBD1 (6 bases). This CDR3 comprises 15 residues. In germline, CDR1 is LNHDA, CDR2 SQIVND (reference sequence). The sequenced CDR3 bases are TGTGCCAGTAGTGCCGACTACAGGGCCAATCAGCCG. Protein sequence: CASSADYRANQP. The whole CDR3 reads CASSADYRANQPQYF.

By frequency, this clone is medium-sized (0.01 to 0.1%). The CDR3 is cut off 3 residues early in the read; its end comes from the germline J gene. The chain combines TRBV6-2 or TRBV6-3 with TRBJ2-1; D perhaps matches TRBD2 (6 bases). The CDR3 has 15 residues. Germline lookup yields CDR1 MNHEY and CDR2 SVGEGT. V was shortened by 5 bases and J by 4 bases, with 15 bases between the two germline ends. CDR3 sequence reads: CASSILAKTYNEQFF. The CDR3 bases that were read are TGTGCCAGCAGTATTCTAGCGAAAACGTACAATGAG.